This TCR beta chain derives from a study of blood T cell repertoires in COVID-19. Across the study: The United States, Italy and Spain provided the acute and convalescent COVID-19 samples.

The ends were cut back, 2 bases at V and 0 bases at J, with 11 bases in the middle. Per the germline V gene, CDR1 is MDHEN and CDR2 is SYDVKM. The CDR3 has 16 amino acids. Original processing methods: For nucleated cells, counts were estimated from reference gene primer amplification. Profiling relied on immunoSEQ multiplex PCR, and the TCRdb table lists in-frame clones only, not all of them. The V and J calls and clone size were taken over from that table, and D and trimming were inferred from the DNA. Of 300,000 to 400,000 clones listed, less than 90% are singletons. The table lists this clone with a count of one.

The genes are TRBV28 and TRBJ1-5, with a possible D match to TRBD1 (5 bases). The source is a woman in her thirties who had recovered from COVID-19. Sequenced input: PBMCs or T cells enriched from blood (not recorded which). The CDR3 is CASSLIQELSNQPQHF. In DNA, the CDR3 is TGTGCCAGCAGTTTAATACAGGAGCTTAGCAATCAGCCCCAGCATTTT.